This T cell receptor (beta chain) was sequenced in a study of blood T cell repertoires in COVID-19. The V end lost 6 bases, the J end lost 2 bases, and 22 bases lay between the germline ends. Germline V CDR1 and CDR2: MDHEN, SYDVKM. This CDR3 region has 17 residues. Sequencing used immunoSEQ multiplex PCR; TCRdb keeps in-frame clones, though not all of them. The table has approximately 70,000 clones, roughly nine tenths seen once. J is TRBJ1-1 and V is TRBV28, with D tentatively TRBD1 (5 bases). Sequencing was performed on peripheral blood. This clonotype was sampled from a woman aged 50 to 60 with COVID-19, enrolled during active disease. The CDR3 loop reads CASSPHLTLDTNTEAFF. The CDR3 DNA reads TGTGCCAGCAGCCCACACCTAACGTTGGACACCAACACTGAAGCTTTCTTT.